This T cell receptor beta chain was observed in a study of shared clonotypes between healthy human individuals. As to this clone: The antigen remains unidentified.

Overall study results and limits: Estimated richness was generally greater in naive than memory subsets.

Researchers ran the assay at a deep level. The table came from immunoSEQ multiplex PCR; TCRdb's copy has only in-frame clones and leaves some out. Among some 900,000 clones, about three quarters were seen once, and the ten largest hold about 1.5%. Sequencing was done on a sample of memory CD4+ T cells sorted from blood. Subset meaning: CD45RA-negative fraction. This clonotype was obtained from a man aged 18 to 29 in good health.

The CDR3 region is CASSLGQGGDEQFF. CDR3 in DNA: TGTGCCAGCAGCTTGGGACAGGGCGGCGATGAGCAGTTCTTC. The gene calls are TRBV7-9 and TRBJ2-1, with TRBD1 identical over 9 bases. Germline V gene data show CDR1 as SEHNR and CDR2 as FQNEAQ (reference sequence). This CDR3 has 14 residues. With 3 bases clipped from V and 8 bases from J, the junction kept 5 bases outside the gene matches.